This T cell receptor (beta chain) was identified during a study of blood T cell repertoires in COVID-19. Original analysis: Cell counts per sample came from amplifying reference gene primers. Sequencing was performed with immunoSEQ multiplex PCR; in TCRdb, only in-frame clones are kept and a portion is missing. D and trimming were read from the DNA, whereas the V and J calls and clone size are those reported in that table. The sample has 50,000 or so clones, roughly 87% seen once. Trimming cost V 1 base and J 0 bases; bases outside gene matches: 4. There are 17 residues in the CDR3. In germline, CDR1 is MGHRA, CDR2 YSYEKL.

The V gene is TRBV4-1, the J gene TRBJ2-4; 9 bases line up with TRBD2. Sequenced material: peripheral blood. The TCR originated in a man over 45 with active COVID-19. In DNA form, the CDR3 reads TGCGCCAGCAGCCAAGCAGCGGGGGGTTCAGCCAAAAACATTCAGTACTTC. This translates into CASSQAAGGSAKNIQYF.